This section outlines one T cell receptor (beta chain) sequence together with its context. Its antigen target is currently unknown. Base qualities were left out, and no much larger clone turns up one base away. The library came from the immunoSEQ multiplex PCR assay. T cell repertoires were profiled by deep sequencing of rearranged TCR beta loci, alongside multiparametric flow cytometry. What TCRdb holds here is the immuneACCESS table cut down to in-frame rearrangements. Part of the clones is not present; checked against another copy, under half of the missing clones reflect an unresolved V gene, and the others are unexplained. This sample is represented by over 25,000 clones; nearly 85% of them were singletons. Approximately 14% of the sample is taken by the ten largest. CDR1 and CDR2, per the germline V gene, are MNHEY and SVGAGI. The CDR3 spans 14 residues, from the cysteine through the phenylalanine. Kept here is only the CDR3 DNA, which spans 42 bases and is read in frame from base 1. The trim is 5 bases for V and 2 bases for J, with a gap of 10 bases between the germline ends.

These data are taken from a study of lymphopenia after photon versus proton radiotherapy (dated by TCRdb to between 2018 and 2021). Looking at the study overall: Photon and proton radiation therapy were compared by the study for their immunological effects in patients with gastrointestinal tumors who developed high-grade lymphopenia. A cohort of some 20 patients with gastrointestinal tumors who received either photon or proton therapy and subsequently developed lymphopenia was included. The study was designed to characterize how the impact on the immune system differs between the two radiation modalities.

What the authors observed across the whole study: The survival association was assessed only in patients who died, and the authors presented better survival with proton therapy as a possibility rather than a demonstrated result. During treatment, patients who received photon therapy lost naive T cells and TCR diversity and gained effector/memory populations, whereas patients who received proton therapy remained relatively stable. Across the cohort, an inverse correlation was found between a larger post-nadir drop in TCR diversity and overall survival time among patients who died. After the lymphocyte count nadir, photon-treated repertoires showed oligoclonal expansion, especially of CD8+ Temra cells, which drove the drop in diversity.

This sequence was found in a woman in her sixties or seventies with pancreatic cancer. The rearrangement combines TRBV6-5 with TRBJ1-5; the D segment cannot be called with confidence. The input for sequencing was peripheral blood, taken from a patient treated with proton-based radiotherapy. The DNA sequence is given as TGTGCCAGCAGTAGCCCCGGGGGCAATCAGCCCCAGCATTTT. Its amino acids are CASSSPGGNQPQHF.